This entry concerns a single TCR beta chain. TCRdb's table, derived via immunoSEQ multiplex PCR, lists solely in-frame clones and lacks some. The table has about 82,000 clones, around 88% seen once. This specimen belongs to a study of blood T cell repertoires in COVID-19. Background on the study: COVID-19 samples collected from the United States, Italy and Spain covered acute and convalescent phases. Sample material is recorded as cDNA or gDNA derived from T cells, B-cell-depleted T cells, or PBMCs.

With V trimmed by 4 bases and J by 5 bases, 7 bases remained unmatched. The CDR3 covers 16 residues. CDR1 and CDR2 (germline): SGHRS, YFSETQ. The sequence was obtained from a woman aged 55-69 years with acute or convalescent COVID-19. The specimen sequenced was peripheral blood. V gene TRBV5-1 combines with J gene TRBJ1-6; 9 nucleotides match TRBD1. As DNA, the CDR3 is TGCGCCAGCAGCCCCGGGACAGGGACAAATAATTCACCCCTCCACTTT. Its translation is CASSPGTGTNNSPLHF.